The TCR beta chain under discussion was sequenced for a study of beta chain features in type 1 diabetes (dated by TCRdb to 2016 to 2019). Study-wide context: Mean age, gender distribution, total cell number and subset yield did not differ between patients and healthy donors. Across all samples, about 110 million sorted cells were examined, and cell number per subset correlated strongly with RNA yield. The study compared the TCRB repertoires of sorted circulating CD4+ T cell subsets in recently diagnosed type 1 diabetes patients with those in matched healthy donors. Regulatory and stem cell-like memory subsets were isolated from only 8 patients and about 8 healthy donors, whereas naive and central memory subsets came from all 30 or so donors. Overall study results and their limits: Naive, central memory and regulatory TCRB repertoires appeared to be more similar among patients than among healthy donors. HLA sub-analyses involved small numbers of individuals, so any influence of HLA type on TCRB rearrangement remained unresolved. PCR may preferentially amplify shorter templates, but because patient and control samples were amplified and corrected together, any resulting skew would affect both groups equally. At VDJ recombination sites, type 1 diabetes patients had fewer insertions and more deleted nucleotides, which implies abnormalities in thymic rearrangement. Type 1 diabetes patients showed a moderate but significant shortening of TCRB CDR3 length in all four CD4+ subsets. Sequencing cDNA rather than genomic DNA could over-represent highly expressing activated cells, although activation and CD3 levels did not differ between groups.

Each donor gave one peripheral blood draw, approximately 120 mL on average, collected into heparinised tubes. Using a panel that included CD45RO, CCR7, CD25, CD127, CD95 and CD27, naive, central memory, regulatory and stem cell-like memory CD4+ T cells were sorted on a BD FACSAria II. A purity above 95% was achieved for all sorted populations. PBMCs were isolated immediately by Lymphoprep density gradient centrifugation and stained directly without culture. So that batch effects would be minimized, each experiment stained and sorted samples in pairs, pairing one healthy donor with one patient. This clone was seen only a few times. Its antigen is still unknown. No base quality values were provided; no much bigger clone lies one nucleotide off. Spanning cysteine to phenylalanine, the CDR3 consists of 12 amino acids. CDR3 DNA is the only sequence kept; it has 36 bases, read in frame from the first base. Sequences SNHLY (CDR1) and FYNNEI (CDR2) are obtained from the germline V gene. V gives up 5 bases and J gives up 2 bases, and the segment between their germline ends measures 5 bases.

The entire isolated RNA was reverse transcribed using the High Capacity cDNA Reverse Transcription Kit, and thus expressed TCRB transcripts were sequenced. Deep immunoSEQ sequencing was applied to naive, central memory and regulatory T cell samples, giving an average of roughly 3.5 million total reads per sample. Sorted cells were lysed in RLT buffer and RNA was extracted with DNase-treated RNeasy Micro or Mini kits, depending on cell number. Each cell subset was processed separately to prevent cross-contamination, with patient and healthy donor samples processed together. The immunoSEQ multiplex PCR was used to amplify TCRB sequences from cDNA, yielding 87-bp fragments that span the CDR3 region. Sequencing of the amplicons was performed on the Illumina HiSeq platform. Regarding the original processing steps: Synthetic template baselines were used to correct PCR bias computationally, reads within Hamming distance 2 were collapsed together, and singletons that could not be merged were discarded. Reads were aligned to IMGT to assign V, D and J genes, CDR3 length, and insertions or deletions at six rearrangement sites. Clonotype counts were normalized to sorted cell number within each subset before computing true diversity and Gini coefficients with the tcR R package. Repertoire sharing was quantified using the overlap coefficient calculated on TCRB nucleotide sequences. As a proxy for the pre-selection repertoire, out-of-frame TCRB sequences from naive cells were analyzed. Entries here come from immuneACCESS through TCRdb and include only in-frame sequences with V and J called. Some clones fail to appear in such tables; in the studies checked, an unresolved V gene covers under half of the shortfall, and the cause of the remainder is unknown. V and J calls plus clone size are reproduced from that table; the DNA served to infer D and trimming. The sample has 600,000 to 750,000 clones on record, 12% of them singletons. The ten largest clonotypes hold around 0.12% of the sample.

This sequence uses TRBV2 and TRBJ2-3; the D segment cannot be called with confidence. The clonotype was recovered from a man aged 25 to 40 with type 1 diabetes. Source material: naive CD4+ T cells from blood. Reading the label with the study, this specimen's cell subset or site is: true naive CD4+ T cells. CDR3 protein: CASSYVTDTQYF. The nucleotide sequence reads TGTGCCAGCAGTTACGTCACAGATACGCAGTATTTT.